The next 4 T cell receptor beta chains were all read from a single sample in a study of T cells in Graves' hyperthyroidism and ophthalmopathy. The TCR beta CDR3 regions underwent amplification using RNA transcripts as the source. With the HTBI primer set, the TCR CDR3 went through a first round of RT-PCR. TCRdb called the multiplex PCR reads again in MiXCR, with one record for every CDR3 protein. The sample lists hundreds of thousands of distinct CDR3 sequences, about 14% occurring once. Specimen: blood. The receptors were sampled from a middle-aged woman with Graves' hyperthyroidism.

The V gene is TRBV27, the J gene TRBJ2-7; TRBD1 matches at 10 bases. V lost 3 bases and J lost 1; bases outside the gene matches: 12. The germline V gene encodes CDR1 MNHEY and CDR2 SMNVEV (reference sequence). There are 18 residues in the CDR3. CDR3 amino acids: CASSFGQGVLPGSYEQYF. The CDR3 DNA reads as TGTGCCAGCAGTTTCGGACAGGGGGTACTGCCGGGATCCTACGAGCAGTACTTC.

This clonotype has a handful of counts. The genes are TRBV7-9 and TRBJ2-7; D unresolved. This CDR3 is 16 amino acids long. The V end lost 1 base, the J end lost 3 bases, and 16 bases lay between the germline ends. The germline gives CDR1 SEHNR, CDR2 FQNEAQ (reference sequence). CDR3 sequence (DNA): TGTGCCAGCAGCTTAGTTGGGGATAACCCCCTCTACGAGCAGTACTTC. As protein: CASSLVGDNPLYEQYF.

This chain links TRBV9 with TRBJ2-1; D perhaps matches TRBD2 (6 bases). Germline CDR1 SGDLS, CDR2 YYNGEE. The germline V and J ends were trimmed by 3 bases and 4 bases, with 14 bases remaining between them. The CDR3 has 15 residues. In DNA form, the CDR3 reads TGTGCCAGCAGCGAGAGCAGTCTAGCGTACAATGAGCAGTTCTTC. Translating it yields CASSESSLAYNEQFF.

This clonotype occurred many times. This chain links TRBV30 with TRBJ2-1, with unresolved D. V gave up 4 bases and J gave up 8 bases, with 12 bases separating them. The CDR3 has 12 amino acids. Germline assignment: CDR1 GTSNPN and CDR2 SVGIG (reference sequence). The DNA of the CDR3 is TGTGCCTGGACGCTAAGATCCCATGAGCAGTTCTTC. It translates to CAWTLRSHEQFF.